These 19 T cell receptor beta chains originate from one sample sequenced in a study of T cell repertoires in cytomegalovirus infection. TCRdb reprocessed the reads via MiXCR and lists one record per CDR3 protein. Among 150,000 to 200,000 distinct CDR3 sequences listed, 17% were seen once. Sample: CD8+ T cells from PBMCs. These TCRs come from a human donor in good health (CMV status not recorded). Some clones in this sample may be carry-over from other donors' samples.

The table lists this clonotype with a few counts. V is TRBV11-1 and J is TRBJ1-1; tentatively, D is TRBD1 (6 bases). The V end lost 4 bases, the J end lost 7 bases, and 13 bases lay between the germline ends. The CDR3 has 13 residues. The V gene's germline CDR1 is SGHAT and CDR2 FQDESV (reference sequence). The CDR3 DNA follows: TGTGCCAGCAGCTCATACACAGGGAGTGAAGCTTTCTTT. Residues: CASSSYTGSEAFF.

In this sample, this clonotype turned up a few times. The genes are TRBV2 and TRBJ2-7, with TRBD2 matching 9 bases. CDR1 SNHLY and CDR2 FYNNEI come from the germline V gene. J lost 2 bases, V lost 8 bases, and 4 bases had no gene match. This CDR3 contains 13 residues. For the CDR3, the DNA is TGTGCCAGCCGGGCTAGCGGGGCCTACGAGCAGTACTTC. This encodes CASRASGAYEQYF.

V usage is TRBV2 and J usage is TRBJ2-3; tentatively, D is TRBD2 (6 bases). The CDR3 totals 14 residues. V lost 8 bases and J 6 bases, leaving 18 bases between the germline ends. Germline V gives CDR1 SNHLY, CDR2 FYNNEI. CDR3 DNA sequence: TGTGCCAGCCCCGACTGGGGGGTTGAGGATACGCAGTATTTT. As protein: CASPDWGVEDTQYF. Full variable domain (outside the CDR3, taken from reference TRBV2 and TRBJ2-3): EPEVTQTPSHQVTQMGQEVILRCVPISNHLYFYWYRQILGQKVEFLVSFYNNEISEKSEIFDDQFSVERPDGSNFTLKIRSTKLEDSAMYFCASPDWGVEDTQYFGPGTRLTVL.

The chain employs TRBV5-1 and TRBJ2-1; D unresolved. CDR1 SGHRS and CDR2 YFSETQ come from the germline V gene. The V end was cut by 1 base, the J end by 6 bases, with 11 bases between. This CDR3 region has 14 residues. CDR3 DNA: TGCGCCAGCAGCTTGAGGTCCGACGGCAATGAGCAGTTCTTC. Its protein product is CASSLRSDGNEQFF.

This clonotype turned up a few times. This rearrangement joins TRBV29-1 to TRBJ2-7, with D possibly being TRBD1 (5 bases). Germline V lookup: CDR1 SQVTM, CDR2 ANQGSEA. V gave up 1 base and J gave up 1 base, with 20 bases separating them. The CDR3 extends over 17 amino acids. CDR3 protein: CSVEGENGALSSYEQYF. In DNA form, the CDR3 reads TGCAGCGTTGAAGGCGAAAATGGGGCGTTGAGTTCCTACGAGCAGTACTTC.

The rearrangement links TRBV11-2 to TRBJ2-7; D unresolved. The CDR3 totals 16 residues. Germline loops: CDR1 SGHAT, CDR2 FQNNGV. Trimming shortened V by 5 bases and J by 3 bases, and 20 bases separated the two germline ends. The CDR3 region is CASSNPSVGPYYEQYF. DNA of the CDR3: TGTGCCAGCAGCAACCCCTCCGTCGGACCGTACTACGAGCAGTACTTC.

The chain links TRBV4-2 to TRBJ1-5; D ambiguous. Trimming shortened V by 2 bases and J by 0 bases, and 8 bases separated the two germline ends. Germline-derived CDR1 and CDR2 are LGHNA and YNFKEQ. CDR3 length equals 15 residues. CDR3 sequence reads: CASSQRDISNQPQHF. DNA for the CDR3: TGTGCCAGCAGCCAACGAGACATTAGCAATCAGCCCCAGCATTTT.

This clonotype was found a few times. The CDR3 protein is CASSLSGPTGELFF. DNA for the CDR3: TGTGCCAGCAGTTTATCTGGGCCCACCGGGGAGCTGTTTTTT. The rearrangement links TRBV28 to TRBJ2-2; D gene unclear. The CDR3 is 14 residues long. V lost 1 base to trimming and J lost 4 bases, with 7 bases between them. Germline V gene lookup returns CDR1 MDHEN and CDR2 SYDVKM.

This clonotype was recorded a few times. This chain uses TRBV9 with TRBJ2-1, with D unresolved. Germline values: CDR1 SGDLS, CDR2 YYNGEE. Trimming took off 0 bases at V and 2 bases at J, with 9 bases between the two ends. CDR3 length: 15 amino acids. CDR3 amino acids: CASSVGATPYNEQFF. CDR3 coding DNA: TGTGCCAGCAGCGTAGGAGCAACCCCCTACAATGAGCAGTTCTTC. The entire variable domain, with the rest obtained from reference TRBV9 and TRBJ2-1, is as follows: DSGVTQTPKHLITATGQRVTLRCSPRSGDLSVYWYQQSLDQGLQFLIQYYNGEERAKGNILERFSAQQFPDLHSELNLSSLELGDSALYFCASSVGATPYNEQFFGPGTRLTVL.

The chain recombines TRBV28 with TRBJ2-7; 12 nucleotides line up with TRBD1. Germline V lookup: CDR1 MDHEN, CDR2 SYDVKM. The CDR3 extends over 23 amino acids. The V segment lost 4 bases and the J segment 1 base; nucleotides outside the gene matches: 26. The CDR3 protein is CASSSGGGTGGLGRPRGSYEQYF. The DNA for the CDR3 is TGTGCCAGCAGTTCTGGGGGTGGGACAGGGGGCTTGGGGCGACCTAGAGGGTCCTACGAGCAGTACTTC.

V usage is TRBV7-2 and J usage is TRBJ1-4; no clear D. Trimming removed 5 bases from V and 8 bases from J, with 12 bases in between. Germline-derived CDR1 and CDR2 are SGHTA and FQGNSA. This CDR3 is built from 13 residues. CDR3 sequence (DNA): TGTGCCAGCAGCGAGGGCCTTGGGGAAAAACTGTTTTTT. Translating it yields CASSEGLGEKLFF. Based on the CDR3 plus reference TRBV7-2 and TRBJ1-4, the full variable domain is GAGVSQSPSNKVTEKGKDVELRCDPISGHTALYWYRQSLGQGLEFLIYFQGNSAPDKSGLPSDRFSAERTGGSVSTLTIQRTQQEDSAVYLCASSEGLGEKLFFGSGTQLSVL.

This clonotype showed up just a few times. The genes are TRBV6-1 and TRBJ1-4; tentatively, D is TRBD1 (6 bases). The CDR3 has 15 amino acids. Trimming left V 8 bases short and J 8 bases short, with 21 bases between. Germline CDR1 reads MNHNS; CDR2 reads SASEGT. CDR3 region: CASPRDTIRGEKLFF. CDR3 nucleotide sequence: TGTGCCAGCCCCCGGGACACGATAAGAGGCGAAAAACTGTTTTTT.

V usage is TRBV7-2 and J usage is TRBJ2-7; possible D gene TRBD1, 6 bases. Germline V gene lookup returns CDR1 SGHTA and CDR2 FQGNSA. There are 16 residues in the CDR3. V lost 4 bases and J lost 2, with 18 bases in between. The CDR3 nucleotides are TGTGCCAGCAGCTCCCCGACCGGACAGCTTGCCTACGAGCAGTACTTC. This translates into CASSSPTGQLAYEQYF.

By share, this clonotype counts as medium-sized. The CDR3, as DNA: TGTGCCAGCAGCCTACAGGGATACGAGCAGTACTTC. The encoded protein is CASSLQGYEQYF. The chain recombines TRBV7-2 with TRBJ2-7; TRBD1 is a possible D gene (6 bases). This CDR3 is built from 12 residues. CDR1 is SGHTA, CDR2 FQGNSA, per germline. Trimming removed 5 bases from V and 4 bases from J, with 9 bases in between.

The genes are TRBV12-3 or TRBV12-4 and TRBJ2-1; D perhaps matches TRBD2 (6 bases). CDR3 length: 13 residues. Trimming removed 6 bases at V and 6 bases at J, with 12 bases between. Written as DNA, the CDR3 is TGTGCCAGCAGAGAGACTAGATCCAATGAGCAGTTCTTC. This encodes CASRETRSNEQFF.

This clonotype turned up a few times. The gene calls are TRBV10-3 and TRBJ2-2; D is unclear. V was shortened by 4 bases and J by 6 bases, with 6 bases between the two germline ends. The germline gives CDR1 ENHRY, CDR2 SYGVKD. The CDR3 consists of 12 residues. The CDR3 is CAISGGAGELFF. The DNA of the CDR3 is TGTGCCATCAGTGGGGGTGCCGGGGAGCTGTTTTTT.

The gene calls are TRBV28 and TRBJ2-3, with D perhaps TRBD2 (5 bases). Germline assignment: CDR1 MDHEN and CDR2 SYDVKM. The length of the CDR3 is 15 residues. Trimming removed 10 bases from V and 0 bases from J, with 17 bases in between. In DNA form, the CDR3 reads TGTGCCACCCTTGATAGCGTAACTAGCACAGATACGCAGTATTTT. Translated, it gives CATLDSVTSTDTQYF.

The chain recombines TRBV7-6 with TRBJ1-1; D not resolved. This CDR3 contains 15 residues. Germline assignment: CDR1 SGHVS and CDR2 FNYEAQ. Trimming took 1 base from V and 5 from J, leaving 14 bases between them. The chain's CDR3 is CASSLVEGSGTEAFF. The DNA for the CDR3 is TGTGCCAGCAGCTTAGTGGAGGGATCGGGGACTGAAGCTTTCTTT.

This chain uses TRBV7-2 with TRBJ1-1, with 9 bases that match TRBD1. The ends lost 5 bases at V and 4 bases at J; junction bases unmatched: 5. CDR1 is SGHTA and CDR2 is FQGNSA in the germline V gene. The CDR3 is 14 residues long. CDR3 in DNA: TGTGCCAGCAGCCTCGGACAGGGGATCACTGAAGCTTTCTTT. It yields the protein CASSLGQGITEAFF.